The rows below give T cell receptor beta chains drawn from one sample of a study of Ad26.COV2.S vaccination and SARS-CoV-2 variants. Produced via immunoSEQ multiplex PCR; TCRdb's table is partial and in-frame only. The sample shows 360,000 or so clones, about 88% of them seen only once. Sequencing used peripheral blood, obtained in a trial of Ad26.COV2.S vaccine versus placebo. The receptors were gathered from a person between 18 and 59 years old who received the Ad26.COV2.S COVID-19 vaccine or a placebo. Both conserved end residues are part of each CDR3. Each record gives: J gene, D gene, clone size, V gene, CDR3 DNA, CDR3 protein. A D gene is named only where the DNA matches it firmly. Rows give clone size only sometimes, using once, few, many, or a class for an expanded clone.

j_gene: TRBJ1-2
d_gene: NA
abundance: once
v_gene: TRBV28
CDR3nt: TGTGCCAGCAGTTTTACAGACTATGGCTACACCTTC
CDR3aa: CASSFTDYGYTF

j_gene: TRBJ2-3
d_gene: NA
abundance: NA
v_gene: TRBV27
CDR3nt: TGTGCCAGCAGTTTAGTGAGCGGCACAGATACGCAGTATTTT
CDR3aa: CASSLVSGTDTQYF

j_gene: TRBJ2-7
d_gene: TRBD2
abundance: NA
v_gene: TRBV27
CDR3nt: TGTGCCAGCAGCGAATTTTCCGGGACTAGAATGGGAGAGCAGTACTTC
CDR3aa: CASSEFSGTRMGEQYF

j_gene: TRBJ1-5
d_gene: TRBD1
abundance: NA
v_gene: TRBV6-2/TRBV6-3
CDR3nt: TGTGCCAGCAGTTACTACCCCCCGACAGGGTACAATCAGCCCCAGCATTTT
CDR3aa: CASSYYPPTGYNQPQHF

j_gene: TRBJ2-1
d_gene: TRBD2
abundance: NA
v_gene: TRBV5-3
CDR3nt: TGTGCCAGAAGCTGCTCTAGCGGGAGCTCCTACAATGAGCAGTTCTTC
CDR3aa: CARSCSSGSSYNEQFF

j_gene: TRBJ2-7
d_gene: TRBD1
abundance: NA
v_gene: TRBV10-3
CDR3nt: TGTGCCAGCTCCACCACAGGGGACGAGCAGTACTTC
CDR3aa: CASSTTGDEQYF

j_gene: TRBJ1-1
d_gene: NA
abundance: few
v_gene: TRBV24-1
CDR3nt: TGTGCCACCAGTGACTATGACAAGACTGAAGCTTTCTTT
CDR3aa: CATSDYDKTEAFF

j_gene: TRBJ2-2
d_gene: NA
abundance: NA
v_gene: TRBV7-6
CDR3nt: TGTGCCAGCAGCTTAGCCCTCCGGGGTGCCGGGGAGCTGTTTTTT
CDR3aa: CASSLALRGAGELFF

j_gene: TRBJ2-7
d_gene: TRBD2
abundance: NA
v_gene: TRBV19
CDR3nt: TGTGCCAGTAGTCCCCGACTAGCGGGAGGGAACAACGAGCAGTACTTC
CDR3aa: CASSPRLAGGNNEQYF

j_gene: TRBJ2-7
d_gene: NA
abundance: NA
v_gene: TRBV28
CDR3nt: TGTGCCAGCAGTTTTCAGGGCCATACTCCCTACGAGCAGTACTTC
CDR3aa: CASSFQGHTPYEQYF

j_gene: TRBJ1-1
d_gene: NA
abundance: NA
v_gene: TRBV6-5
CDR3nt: TGTGCCAGCAGTTACGTCGGAAGGAACACTGAAGCTTTCTTT
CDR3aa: CASSYVGRNTEAFF

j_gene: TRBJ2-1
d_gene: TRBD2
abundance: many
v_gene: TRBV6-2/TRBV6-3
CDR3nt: TGTGCCAGCAGTTACTCTAGCGGGTACAATGAGCAGTTCTTC
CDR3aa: CASSYSSGYNEQFF

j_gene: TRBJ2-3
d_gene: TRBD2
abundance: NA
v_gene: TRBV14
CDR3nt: TGTGCCAGCAGCCACTTACTAGCGGGAACAGATACGCAGTATTTT
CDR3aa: CASSHLLAGTDTQYF

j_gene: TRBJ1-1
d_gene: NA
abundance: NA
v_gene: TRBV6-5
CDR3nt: TGTGCCAGCAGTTACTCGAGAGGGACTTTCTTT
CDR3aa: CASSYSRGTFF

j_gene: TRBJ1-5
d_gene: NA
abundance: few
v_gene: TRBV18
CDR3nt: TGTGCCAGCTCATACGCCGGGACCTCACCAGAGTGGCATTTT
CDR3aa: CASSYAGTSPEWHF

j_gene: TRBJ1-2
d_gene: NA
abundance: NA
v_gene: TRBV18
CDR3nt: TGTGCCAGCTCACCAGGTCAAGATAACTATGGCTACACCTTC
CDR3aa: CASSPGQDNYGYTF

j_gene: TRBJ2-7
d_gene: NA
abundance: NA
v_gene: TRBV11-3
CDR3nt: TGTGCCAGCAGCTTAGGTCCAAGCTCCTACGAGCAGTACTTC
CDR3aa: CASSLGPSSYEQYF

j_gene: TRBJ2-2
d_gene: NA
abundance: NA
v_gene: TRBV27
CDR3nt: TGTGCCAGCAGACGCCTTCCCGGGGAGCTGTTTTTT
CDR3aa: CASRRLPGELFF

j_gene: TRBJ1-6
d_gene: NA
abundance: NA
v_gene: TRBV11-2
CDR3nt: TGTGCCAGCAGCTGGACCAGGGTCAATTCACCCCTCCACTTT
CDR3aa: CASSWTRVNSPLHF

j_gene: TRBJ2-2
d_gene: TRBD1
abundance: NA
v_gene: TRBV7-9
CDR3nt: TGTGCCAGCAGCTTCACCCCCCGAGGGACAGCGAACACCGGGGAGCTGTTTTTT
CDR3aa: CASSFTPRGTANTGELFF

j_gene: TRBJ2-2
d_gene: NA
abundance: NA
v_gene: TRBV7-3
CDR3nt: TGTGCCAGCAGCGGACAGATGAAGAACACCGGGGAGCTGTTTTTT
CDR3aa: CASSGQMKNTGELFF

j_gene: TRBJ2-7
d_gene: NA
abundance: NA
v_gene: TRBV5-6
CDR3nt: TGTGCCAGCAACCTCTACAGGTTCTCCTACGAGCAGTACTTC
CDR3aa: CASNLYRFSYEQYF

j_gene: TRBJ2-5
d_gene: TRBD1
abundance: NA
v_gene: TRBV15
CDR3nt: TGTGCCACCAGCAGAGCTAGAACAGGGGGACCTCAAGAGACCCAGTACTTC
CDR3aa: CATSRARTGGPQETQYF

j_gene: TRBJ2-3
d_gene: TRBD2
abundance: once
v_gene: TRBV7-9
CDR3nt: TGTGCCAGCAGCTCTCGACTAGCGGGAGGGGGAGATACGCAGTATTTT
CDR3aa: CASSSRLAGGGDTQYF

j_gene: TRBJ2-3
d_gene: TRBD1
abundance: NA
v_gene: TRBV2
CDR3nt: TGTGCCAGCAGGTCCGGGACAGGCGTATCTAGCACAGATACGCAGTATTTT
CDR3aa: CASRSGTGVSSTDTQYF

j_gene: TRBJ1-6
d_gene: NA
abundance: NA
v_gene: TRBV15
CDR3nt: TGTGCCACCAGCAGAGAAAGACAGTATAATTCACCCCTCCACTTT
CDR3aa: CATSRERQYNSPLHF

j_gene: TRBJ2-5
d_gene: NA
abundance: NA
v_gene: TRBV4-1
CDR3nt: TGCGCCAGCAGCCCCCTTCCGGGACCAACCCGGGAGACCCAGTACTTC
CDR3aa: CASSPLPGPTRETQYF

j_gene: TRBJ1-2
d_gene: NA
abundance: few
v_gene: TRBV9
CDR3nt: TGTGCCAGCAGCGTATTGTCCGGGGGCTACACCTTC
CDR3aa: CASSVLSGGYTF

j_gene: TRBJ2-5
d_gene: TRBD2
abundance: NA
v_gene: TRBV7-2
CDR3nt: TGTGCCAGCAGCCCGACACTAGCGGAGGAGACCCAGTACTTC
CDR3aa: CASSPTLAEETQYF

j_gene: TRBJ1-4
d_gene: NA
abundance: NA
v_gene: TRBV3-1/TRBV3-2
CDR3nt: TGTGCCAGCAGCCCCGTGGGTGAAAAACTGTTTTTT
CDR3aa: CASSPVGEKLFF

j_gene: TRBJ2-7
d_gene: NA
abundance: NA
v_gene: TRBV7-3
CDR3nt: TGTGCCAGCAGCCCACAGGGGGGGCGCGAGCAGTACTTC
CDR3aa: CASSPQGGREQYF